This TCR beta chain was found in a study of blood T cell repertoires in COVID-19. Turning to the study itself: Whether acute or convalescent, the COVID-19 samples came from the United States, Italy and Spain. In each case, the material was cDNA or gDNA derived from T cells, B-cell-depleted T cells, or PBMCs.

Profiling relied on immunoSEQ multiplex PCR, and the TCRdb table lists in-frame clones only, not all of them. This table has about 220,000 clones, around 85% appearing once. The sequenced material came from peripheral blood. The receptor was derived from a human donor in a cohort sampled during active COVID-19.

The CDR3 nucleotides are TGTGCCAGCAGTGAACCCCGAGAGACCCAGTACTTC. Translating gives CASSEPRETQYF. This chain connects TRBV2 to TRBJ2-5; D gene unclear. The CDR3 contains 12 residues. Germline V gene sequence: CDR1 SNHLY, CDR2 FYNNEI. V was clipped by 2 bases and J by 4 bases, with 5 bases between them.